The source of this T cell receptor (beta chain) is a study of shared clonotypes between healthy human individuals. This clone was seen a handful of times. The table came from immunoSEQ multiplex PCR; TCRdb's copy has only in-frame clones and leaves some out. The sample has 100,000 or so clones, around half seen once. The sequenced material came from PBMCs. The clonotype comes from a woman aged 40 to 50 in good health. Some clones in this sample may be carry-over from other donors' samples.

The CDR3 loop reads CASSPRTGPYEQYF. The CDR3 DNA is TGTGCCAGCAGCCCCCGGACAGGGCCCTACGAGCAGTACTTC. The chain is built from TRBV14 and TRBJ2-7; 8 bases map to TRBD1. Germline V gives CDR1 SGHDN, CDR2 FVKESK. The CDR3 runs to 14 residues. V lost 4 bases to trimming and J lost 2 bases; unmatched junction nucleotides: 4.